The 9 T cell receptor beta chains listed next were all sequenced from one sample in a study of blood T cells in healthy people across ages (dated by TCRdb to the mid-2010s). The method behind the library was 5' RACE. Sequenced using an Illumina HiSeq 2500. A second roughly 6 to 12 cycle PCR used a sample-barcoded 5' primer and a J-beta primer mix. The raw public reads went through TCRdb reprocessing: fastp at Q25, MiXCR clone calling, in-frame beta chains kept. One record per CDR3 amino acid sequence lists the most common genes and DNA. The sample records some 800,000 distinct CDR3 sequences, 20% to 30% of which are singletons. Jointly, the top ten make up approximately 3.7% of the sample. The same specimen was also included in a second study, on T cells of mothers and their children.

Sequences were obtained from blood. These receptors came from a boy younger than 18 in good health.

The V and J genes are TRBV5-6 and TRBJ2-5, with 9 nucleotides matching TRBD1. The DNA end is more similar to TRBJ2-7, so the J call may be wrong. The CDR3 runs 17 residues. Germline V gene lookup returns CDR1 SGHDT and CDR2 YYEEEE. DNA of the CDR3: TGTGCCAGCAGCTTGGTTGCAGGACAGGGGAGAGGAAGCGAGCAGTACTTC. Its translation: CASSLVAGQGRGSEQYF.

The chain joins TRBV5-1 to TRBJ2-5, with TRBD2 matching over 7 bases. Germline CDR1 SGHRS, CDR2 YFSETQ. The CDR3 runs to 16 residues. Trimming removed 5 bases from V and 5 bases from J; junction bases left unmatched: 15. The CDR3 DNA reads TGCGCCAGCAGTCTAGGATGGGGGAGGGCCATCGAGACCCAGTACTTC. It is translated as CASSLGWGRAIETQYF. Supplemented by reference TRBV5-1 and TRBJ2-5, the full variable domain reads KAGVTQTPRYLIKTRGQQVTLSCSPISGHRSVSWYQQTPGQGLQFLFEYFSETQRNKGNFPGRFSGRQFSNSRSEMNVSTLELGDSALYLCASSLGWGRAIETQYFGPGTRLLVL.

The chain links TRBV7-9 to TRBJ2-3, with 9 bases that match TRBD2. This CDR3 is 16 amino acids long. Unmatched junction bases numbered 7, after V lost 1 base and J lost 5 bases. From germline, CDR1 is SEHNR and CDR2 FQNEAQ (reference sequence). The CDR3 DNA reads as TGTGCCAGCAGCTTAGTCGCGGGAGGGCCGGTAGATACGCAGTATTTT. Translating it yields CASSLVAGGPVDTQYF.

V is TRBV7-2 and J is TRBJ2-6; unclear D gene. CDR1 and CDR2 from the germline V gene are SGHTA and FQGNSA. The CDR3 sequence is 17 residues long. V was cut by 1 base and J by 0 bases, with 10 bases left in between. CDR3 in amino acids: CASSLVRRSSGANVLTF. The CDR3 coding sequence is TGTGCCAGCAGCTTAGTACGGCGGAGCTCTGGGGCCAACGTCCTGACTTTC.

This clonotype was seen more than once but under ten times. V usage is TRBV7-2 and J usage is TRBJ1-3; tentative D call: TRBD1 (5 bases). V was shortened by 3 bases and J by 0 bases, with 9 bases between the two germline ends. Germline values: CDR1 SGHTA, CDR2 FQGNSA. The CDR3 has 15 residues. CDR3 region: CASSLDTSSGNTIYF. CDR3 DNA sequence: TGTGCCAGCAGCTTGGACACGAGCTCTGGAAACACCATATATTTT.

V and J are TRBV14 and TRBJ2-7, with 7 positions matching TRBD2. The CDR3 runs 14 residues. V shed 0 bases, J shed 2 bases, and the junction held 1 base outside the gene matches. CDR1 is SGHDN and CDR2 is FVKESK in the germline V gene. In DNA form, the CDR3 reads TGTGCCAGCAGCCAAGATGGGGGGGCCTACGAGCAGTACTTC. It yields the protein CASSQDGGAYEQYF.

The rearrangement joins TRBV15 to TRBJ1-4; 7 nucleotides line up with TRBD1. CDR3 length equals 18 residues. Trimming took 1 base from V and 0 from J; bases not matched to a gene: 8. CDR1 and CDR2 (germline): LNHNV, YYDKDF (reference sequence). The CDR3 bases are TGTGCCACCAGCAGAGGGATCACAGGGGAAGCAACTAATGAAAAACTGTTTTTT. It encodes CATSRGITGEATNEKLFF. Together with reference TRBV15 and TRBJ1-4, the CDR3 gives the full variable domain: DAMVIQNPRYQVTQFGKPVTLSCSQTLNHNVMYWYQQKSSQAPKLLFHYYDKDFNNEADTPDNFQSRRPNTSFCFLDIRSPGLGDTAMYLCATSRGITGEATNEKLFFGSGTQLSVL.

This clonotype was detected a few times. The J gene is TRBJ1-4, the V gene TRBV25-1, with D hard to call. The germline V and J ends were trimmed by 4 bases and 0 bases, with 12 bases remaining between them. Germline CDR1 MGHDK, CDR2 SYGVNS. This CDR3 region has 16 residues. The CDR3 sequence: CASSASKRSTNEKLFF. The CDR3 nucleotides read TGTGCCAGCAGTGCCTCCAAACGATCAACTAATGAAAAACTGTTTTTT. Together with reference TRBV25-1 and TRBJ1-4, the CDR3 gives the full variable domain: EADIYQTPRYLVIGTGKKITLECSQTMGHDKMYWYQQDPGMELHLIHYSYGVNSTEKGDLSSESTVSRIRTEHFPLTLESARPSHTSQYLCASSASKRSTNEKLFFGSGTQLSVL.

In DNA, the CDR3 is TGTGCCAGTAGTATTCTCGGCGTACAAGAGACCCAGTACTTC. This gives the protein CASSILGVQETQYF. V usage is TRBV19 and J usage is TRBJ2-5; D unresolved. The CDR3 contains 14 residues. Germline V gives CDR1 LNHDA, CDR2 SQIVND (reference sequence). V was clipped by 3 bases and J by 2 bases, with 10 bases between them.